The clone carrying this T cell receptor beta chain was found once. The CDR3 runs to 16 residues. This record comes from a study of T cell changes during pregnancy in multiple sclerosis. Libraries were prepared by immunoSEQ multiplex PCR; TCRdb keeps only in-frame clonotypes and omits some of them. The table has some 100,000 clones, about 94% seen once. The sequences come from peripheral blood, collected before pregnancy. This sequence originates from a female donor with multiple sclerosis, enrolled in a pregnancy study. The rearrangement links TRBV21-1 to TRBJ1-2; TRBD1 is the table's D call, not checked against the DNA. TRBV21-1 is classified as a pseudogene. Here the CDR3 DNA reads TGTGCCAGCAGCAAGAAGTGGGGCGACAGGGGAGGTGGCTACACCTTC. Translating gives CASSKKWGDRGGGYTF.